These 6 T cell receptor beta chains were all obtained from the same sample, sequenced in a study of shared clonotypes between healthy human individuals. TCRdb's copy holds only in-frame clones and misses some; the assay was immunoSEQ multiplex PCR. The sample includes over a million clones, about 75% of them seen just once. Sequencing was carried out using memory CD4+ T cells sorted from blood. Described subset: CD45RA-negative fraction. Source of these receptors: a man younger than 35 in good health.

DNA for the CDR3: TGTGCCTGCGCGGGGGTTAACCAAGAGACCCAGTACTTC. As protein: CACAGVNQETQYF. This chain links TRBV30 with TRBJ2-5, with 7 positions matching TRBD2. V was clipped by 6 bases and J by 0 bases; unmatched bases: 4. The CDR3 runs 13 residues. The germline V gene has CDR1 GTSNPN and CDR2 SVGIG (reference sequence).

J is TRBJ2-2 and V is TRBV7-2; 10 bases are a match to TRBD2. J was trimmed by 6 bases and V by 5 bases; bases with no gene match: 15. CDR1 and CDR2 from the germline V gene are SGHTA and FQGNSA. The CDR3 loop spans 18 amino acids. The CDR3 nucleotides are TGTGCCAGCAGCCCTCAAACTAGCGGGACTCTATCCCCCGGGGAGCTGTTTTTT. Its translation is CASSPQTSGTLSPGELFF.

This chain connects TRBV29-1 to TRBJ2-1; 9 bases map to TRBD1. Trimming cost V 6 bases and J 7 bases; bases outside gene matches: 10. From germline, CDR1 is SQVTM and CDR2 ANQGSEA. The CDR3 sequence is 14 residues long. The CDR3 DNA follows: TGCAGCGTATCGACAGGGGGGATGATAAATGAGCAGTTCTTC. Its translation: CSVSTGGMINEQFF.

The V and J genes are TRBV6-6 and TRBJ2-1, with 12 bases that match TRBD2. Per germline, CDR1 MNHNY and CDR2 SVGAGI (reference sequence). CDR3 size: 15 residues. V dropped 2 bases and J dropped 6; count of bases not matched to a gene: 2. In nucleotides, the CDR3 is TGTGCCAGCAGTTACCTAGCGGGGGGGACCAATGAGCAGTTCTTC. The encoded protein is CASSYLAGGTNEQFF.

Written as DNA, the CDR3 is TGCGCCAGCAGCTCCCAGGGGACAGACTACGAGCAGTACTTC. Translating gives CASSSQGTDYEQYF. The chain uses TRBV5-1 and TRBJ2-7; TRBD1 aligns across 7 bases. Looked up from germline, CDR1 is SGHRS and CDR2 is YFSETQ. The CDR3 has 14 amino acids. The J segment lost 3 bases and the V segment lost 3 bases, leaving 6 bases of the junction unmatched.

V gene TRBV6-5 combines with J gene TRBJ2-1; D might be TRBD2 (7 bases). Germline loops: CDR1 MNHEY, CDR2 SVGAGI. Trimming pared 7 bases from V and 2 bases from J, leaving 12 bases between. The CDR3 length is 14 residues. The CDR3 DNA reads TGTGCCAGCACGGGGCGGGGGCCCTACAATGAGCAGTTCTTC. It is translated as CASTGRGPYNEQFF.